Given below is one TCR beta chain in context. This sample was included in a study of blood T cell repertoires in COVID-19. Study in general: PBMCs, B-cell-depleted T cells, or T cells provided the cDNA or gDNA that made up the material.

The CDR3 length is 12 residues. Germline CDR1 LNHDA, CDR2 SQIVND (reference sequence). V lost 2 bases to trimming and J lost 8 bases, with 6 bases between them. Those enrolled in Seattle joined during active infection and were followed longitudinally afterward. Measured with immunoSEQ multiplex PCR; TCRdb has only the in-frame clones, and not every one. The repertoire holds around 200,000 clones, 79% seen once, with roughly 5.7% in the top ten. The chain uses TRBV19 and TRBJ1-4; D is ambiguous. The source is a woman aged 40 to 50 with COVID-19, enrolled during active disease. Sample: peripheral blood. The CDR3 is CASSIIREKLFF. The CDR3 bases are TGTGCCAGTAGTATAATCCGGGAAAAACTGTTTTTT.